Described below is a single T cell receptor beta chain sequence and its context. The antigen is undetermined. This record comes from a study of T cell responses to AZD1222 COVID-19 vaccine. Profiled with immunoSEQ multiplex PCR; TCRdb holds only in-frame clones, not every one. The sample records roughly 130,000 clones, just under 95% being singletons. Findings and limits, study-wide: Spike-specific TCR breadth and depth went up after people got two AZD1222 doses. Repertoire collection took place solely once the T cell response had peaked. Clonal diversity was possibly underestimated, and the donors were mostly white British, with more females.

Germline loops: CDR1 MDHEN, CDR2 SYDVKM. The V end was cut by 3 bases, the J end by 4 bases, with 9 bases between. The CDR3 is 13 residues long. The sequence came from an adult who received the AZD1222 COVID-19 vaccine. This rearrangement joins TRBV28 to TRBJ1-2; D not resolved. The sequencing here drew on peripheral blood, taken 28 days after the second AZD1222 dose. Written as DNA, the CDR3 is TGTGCCAGCAGTTTGGGATCGGCCTATGGCTACACCTTC. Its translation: CASSLGSAYGYTF.